These 29 T cell receptor beta chains share one sample of origin, sequenced in a study of T cells in Graves' hyperthyroidism and ophthalmopathy. RNA transcripts served as the template for amplifying TCR beta CDR3 regions. HTBI primers were used for first-round RT-PCR of the TCR CDR3. TCRdb re-called the multiplex PCR reads through MiXCR, storing one row per CDR3 protein. The table shows hundreds of thousands of distinct CDR3 sequences, with 14% to 15% occurring only once. Input material: blood. The receptors were sampled from a woman in her thirties or forties with Graves' ophthalmopathy.

There are many counts of this clonotype. The rearrangement links TRBV28 to TRBJ2-5, with 14 bases that match TRBD2. In germline, CDR1 is MDHEN, CDR2 SYDVKM. The J segment lost 4 bases and the V segment lost 6 bases, leaving 7 bases of the junction unmatched. The CDR3 runs 16 residues. The CDR3 region has the DNA TGTGCCAGCAGCCAGACTGGGACTAGCGGGAGAGAGACCCAGTACTTC. It yields the protein CASSQTGTSGRETQYF.

This clonotype was seen ten or more times. The chain carries TRBV6-2 or TRBV6-3 and TRBJ2-5, with D tentatively TRBD2 (5 bases). Germline CDR1 reads MNHEY; CDR2 reads SVGEGT. V dropped 7 bases and J dropped 5 bases, with 17 bases sitting between them. This CDR3 is built from 14 residues. The DNA for the CDR3 is TGTGCCAGCATCCAGCGAGGGTGGGAGGAGACCCAGTACTTC. This codes for CASIQRGWEETQYF.

This clonotype has at least ten counts. As DNA, the CDR3 is TGTGCCAGCAGTTCCACCGGACTAGGCTACGAGCAGTACTTC. Protein product: CASSSTGLGYEQYF. The chain employs TRBV12-3 or TRBV12-4 and TRBJ2-7; 7 bases fit TRBD2. This CDR3 comprises 14 residues. The V and J ends lost 4 bases and 3 bases, in that order; junction bases with no gene match: 6.

This clonotype was counted between two and nine times. The chain employs TRBV14 and TRBJ2-6; D remains ambiguous. V was pared by 3 bases and J by 0 bases, with 6 bases between. The CDR3 contains 15 residues. The germline CDR1 and CDR2 sequences are SGHDN and FVKESK. The CDR3 DNA follows: TGTGCCAGCAGCCAGCTCAGCTCTGGGGCCAACGTCCTGACTTTC. It is translated as CASSQLSSGANVLTF.

This clonotype showed up many times. The chain is built from TRBV12-3 or TRBV12-4 and TRBJ1-3; no reliable D call. The germline V and J ends were trimmed by 7 bases and 8 bases, with 18 bases remaining between them. There are 14 residues in the CDR3. CDR3 DNA: TGTGCCAGCACCCCCTTTTCAGTGGAGGACACCATATATTTT. Translating gives CASTPFSVEDTIYF.

This chain links TRBV15 with TRBJ2-4; D call uncertain. Germline lookup yields CDR1 LNHNV and CDR2 YYDKDF (reference sequence). Between the trimmed V and J ends, which lost 4 bases and 9 bases, there was a span of 7 bases. This CDR3 region has 11 residues. This chain's CDR3 is CATSTEGIQYF. The DNA for the CDR3 is TGTGCCACCAGCACAGAAGGCATTCAGTACTTC.

This clonotype was seen at least ten times. This chain connects TRBV27 to TRBJ1-2, with D tentatively TRBD1 (5 bases). The length of the CDR3 is 14 residues. Trimming removed 2 bases at V and 0 bases at J, with 7 bases between. CDR1 and CDR2 from the germline V gene are MNHEY and SMNVEV (reference sequence). CDR3 sequence (DNA): TGTGCCAGCAGTTTACGACAGACTAACTATGGCTACACCTTC. Translating it yields CASSLRQTNYGYTF.

This clonotype was seen at least ten times. The chain employs TRBV29-1 and TRBJ2-2; 13 bases match TRBD2. CDR1 and CDR2 (germline): SQVTM, ANQGSEA. The ends lost 6 bases at V and 6 bases at J; junction bases unmatched: 13. This CDR3 comprises 17 residues. Written as DNA, the CDR3 is TGCAGCGTGGTTCCCCAGGGGACTAGCGGGAAGGCCGGGGAGCTGTTTTTT. Encoded protein: CSVVPQGTSGKAGELFF.

This clonotype was observed a handful of times. This chain links TRBV7-2 with TRBJ1-1; TRBD1 might be the D (5 bases). Germline V gives CDR1 SGHTA, CDR2 FQGNSA. Trimming took 3 bases from V and 1 from J, leaving 15 bases between them. This CDR3 is built from 16 residues. CDR3 region: CASSFPRQGPNTEAFF. The CDR3 DNA sequence: TGTGCCAGCAGCTTTCCCCGGCAGGGACCGAACACTGAAGCTTTCTTT.

This clonotype was seen a handful of times. The chain carries TRBV6-4 and TRBJ1-5, with D tentatively TRBD1 (5 bases). The CDR3 has 15 amino acids. Trimming took 3 bases from V and 10 from J, leaving 19 bases between them. Germline V lookup: CDR1 MRHNA, CDR2 SNTAGT. The CDR3 spells CASSEKTRGGSPQHF. The CDR3 nucleotides read TGTGCCAGCAGTGAAAAAACCCGGGGGGGTTCTCCCCAGCATTTT.

This clonotype was found a few times. The chain uses TRBV7-9 and TRBJ2-5; no clear D. Trimming stripped 5 bases from V and 4 bases from J, with 8 bases between. Germline V gene lookup returns CDR1 SEHNR and CDR2 FQNEAQ (reference sequence). This CDR3 region has 12 residues. The CDR3 is CASSPYTETQYF. The CDR3 DNA reads as TGTGCCAGCAGCCCCTACACAGAGACCCAGTACTTC.

This clonotype was seen a few times. The chain has TRBV5-1 and TRBJ1-1; a weak D match, TRBD1 (5 bases). This CDR3 region has 15 residues. Per germline, CDR1 SGHRS and CDR2 YFSETQ. The germline V and J ends were trimmed by 6 bases and 2 bases, with 17 bases remaining between them. The CDR3: CASTTGPGANTEAFF. The CDR3 nucleotides read TGCGCCAGCACTACGGGCCCCGGGGCCAACACTGAAGCTTTCTTT.

This clonotype turned up a few times. The chain couples TRBV19 to TRBJ2-4; possibly TRBD2 for D (7 bases). Germline-derived CDR1 and CDR2 are LNHDA and SQIVND (reference sequence). Trimming took off 1 base at V and 6 bases at J, with 13 bases between the two ends. This CDR3 spans 15 amino acids. CDR3: CASSIGNREGNIQYF. In DNA, the CDR3 is TGTGCCAGTAGTATAGGTAACAGGGAGGGAAACATTCAGTACTTC.

There are a few counts of this clonotype. This chain uses TRBV12-3 or TRBV12-4 with TRBJ2-7, with TRBD2 identical over 7 bases. CDR3 length: 14 amino acids. Trimming took 3 bases from V and 2 from J; bases not matched to a gene: 4. The CDR3: CASSFWREPYEQYF. CDR3 coding DNA: TGTGCCAGCAGTTTCTGGCGGGAGCCCTACGAGCAGTACTTC.

This clonotype appeared once. The chain links TRBV30 to TRBJ1-2, with D tentatively TRBD1 (5 bases). Looked up from germline, CDR1 is GTSNPN and CDR2 is SVGIG (reference sequence). The V and J ends lost 4 bases and 0 bases respectively, with 15 bases between them. CDR3 length: 15 amino acids. The CDR3 sequence: CAWTSEAGTNYGYTF. The DNA for the CDR3 is TGTGCCTGGACCTCCGAGGCAGGGACTAACTATGGCTACACCTTC.

This clonotype has a count of ten or more. The V gene is TRBV20-1, the J gene TRBJ2-5, with D perhaps being TRBD1 or TRBD2 (5 bases each). The CDR3 has 13 residues. CDR1 is DFQATT and CDR2 is SNEGSKA in the germline V gene (reference sequence). V lost 2 bases and J 4 bases, leaving 11 bases between the germline ends. As DNA, the CDR3 is TGCAGTGCTAGACTGGTTGGGGGAGAGACCCAGTACTTC. Translating gives CSARLVGGETQYF.

This clonotype was seen many times. As DNA, the CDR3 is TGTGCCAGCAGCTCCGGGGGGGGGACTAGCGGGAGAATTGAGCACGAGCAGTACTTC. Its protein is CASSSGGGTSGRIEHEQYF. The chain joins TRBV7-9 to TRBJ2-7; 14 bases line up with TRBD2. Germline CDR1 reads SEHNR; CDR2 reads FQNEAQ (reference sequence). V gave up 4 bases and J gave up 5 bases; unmatched junction bases: 16. The CDR3 contains 19 residues.

In its sample, this clonotype was seen many times. CDR3 sequence: CASRNPAGEQYF. CDR3 sequence (DNA): TGTGCCAGCAGGAACCCCGCGGGCGAGCAGTACTTC. The chain links TRBV27 to TRBJ2-7; TRBD2 might be the D (5 bases). CDR1 and CDR2 from the germline V gene are MNHEY and SMNVEV (reference sequence). Trimming took 6 bases from V and 6 from J, leaving 12 bases between them. The CDR3 totals 12 residues.

V and J are TRBV7-2 and TRBJ2-7; 12 bases line up with TRBD1. CDR3 length: 15 residues. Germline V gene lookup returns CDR1 SGHTA and CDR2 FQGNSA. The junction had 4 bases not matched to a gene; V was cut back by 5 bases and J by 2 bases. The CDR3 bases are TGTGCCAGCAGCCGTAGGGACAGGGGGCCCTACGAGCAGTACTTC. Protein: CASSRRDRGPYEQYF.

This clonotype was counted at least ten times. The chain joins TRBV6-4 to TRBJ2-2; D is undetermined. The CDR3 extends over 12 amino acids. Germline loops: CDR1 MRHNA, CDR2 SNTAGT. Trimming took 3 bases from V and 4 from J, leaving 3 bases between them. This CDR3 reads CASSESTGELFF. CDR3 coding DNA: TGTGCCAGCAGTGAGAGCACCGGGGAGCTGTTTTTT.

The chain combines TRBV7-2 with TRBJ2-7; the D is unclear. The V end was cut by 5 bases, the J end by 3 bases, with 14 bases between. The CDR3 has 14 residues. Germline V gene sequence: CDR1 SGHTA, CDR2 FQGNSA. In DNA, the CDR3 is TGTGCCAGCAGCCCGAATTCTGGATTCTACGAGCAGTACTTC. As protein: CASSPNSGFYEQYF.

This clonotype has at least ten counts. V and J are TRBV10-3 and TRBJ2-7; 8 bases map to TRBD2. Unmatched junction bases numbered 7, after V lost 6 bases and J lost 0 bases. CDR1 and CDR2 from the germline V gene are ENHRY and SYGVKD. The CDR3 has 15 residues. This CDR3 reads CAIRREREYSYEQYF. CDR3 in DNA: TGTGCCATCAGGAGGGAGCGGGAGTACTCCTACGAGCAGTACTTC.

This clonotype was found many times. The chain has TRBV6-5 and TRBJ2-2; TRBD2 matches at 8 bases. Trimming at V came to 2 bases and at J to 4 bases, leaving 3 bases not matched to a gene. Germline CDR1 is MNHEY and CDR2 is SVGAGI. The CDR3 has 15 amino acids. CDR3 region: CASSYRTSGTGELFF. The CDR3 nucleotides are TGTGCCAGCAGTTACCGAACTAGCGGCACCGGGGAGCTGTTTTTT.

This clonotype has more than one count but fewer than ten. The chain joins TRBV3-1 to TRBJ2-7, with 9 bases aligning to TRBD1. The CDR3 runs to 14 residues. Germline CDR1 is LGHDT and CDR2 is YNNKEL (reference sequence). V lost 1 base, J lost 5 bases, and 3 bases stayed unmatched. The CDR3 region has the DNA TGTGCCAGCAGCCAAGCGGACAGGGGCCACGAGCAGTACTTC. This codes for CASSQADRGHEQYF.

The CDR3 region is CASSWGQFGTEAFF. The CDR3 DNA reads as TGTGCCAGCAGTTGGGGGCAGTTCGGCACTGAAGCTTTCTTT. The chain has TRBV7-8 and TRBJ1-1; possible D gene TRBD1, 6 bases. With 6 bases removed from V and 4 bases from J, the gap between germline ends came to 15 bases. The germline V gene has CDR1 SGHVS and CDR2 FQNEAQ. The length of the CDR3 is 14 residues.

The table lists this clonotype with many counts. The chain combines TRBV12-3 or TRBV12-4 with TRBJ2-5; D is uncertain. The length of the CDR3 is 13 residues. The V gene lost 7 bases and the J gene lost 7 bases, with 16 bases spanning the gap. The CDR3 is CASIQGRYGTQYF. Written as DNA, the CDR3 is TGTGCCAGCATTCAAGGCCGATACGGGACCCAGTACTTC.

This chain connects TRBV29-1 to TRBJ2-7; tentatively, D is TRBD1 (6 bases). CDR1 and CDR2 from the germline V gene are SQVTM and ANQGSEA. This CDR3 has 15 residues. V lost 4 bases, J lost 3 bases, and 19 bases lay in between. In nucleotides, the CDR3 is TGCAGCGTTGTACTGGGGATTACAGGGATCTACGAGCAGTACTTC. This translates into CSVVLGITGIYEQYF.

The chain recombines TRBV6-1 with TRBJ1-2; possibly TRBD1 for D (6 bases). The germline CDR1 and CDR2 sequences are MNHNS and SASEGT. Trimming removed 4 bases at V and 1 base at J, with 16 bases between. The CDR3 loop spans 16 amino acids. The CDR3 sequence is CASSALQGFFNYGYTF. The CDR3 bases are TGTGCCAGCAGTGCCTTACAGGGATTTTTTAACTATGGCTACACCTTC.

The rearrangement joins TRBV20-1 to TRBJ2-7; the match to TRBD2 covers 8 bases. The length of the CDR3 is 10 residues. In germline, CDR1 is DFQATT, CDR2 SNEGSKA (reference sequence). The V segment lost 7 bases and the J segment 10 bases; nucleotides outside the gene matches: 6. The chain's CDR3 is CSVYSGTQYF. The CDR3 DNA is TGCAGTGTGTATAGCGGGACTCAGTACTTC.